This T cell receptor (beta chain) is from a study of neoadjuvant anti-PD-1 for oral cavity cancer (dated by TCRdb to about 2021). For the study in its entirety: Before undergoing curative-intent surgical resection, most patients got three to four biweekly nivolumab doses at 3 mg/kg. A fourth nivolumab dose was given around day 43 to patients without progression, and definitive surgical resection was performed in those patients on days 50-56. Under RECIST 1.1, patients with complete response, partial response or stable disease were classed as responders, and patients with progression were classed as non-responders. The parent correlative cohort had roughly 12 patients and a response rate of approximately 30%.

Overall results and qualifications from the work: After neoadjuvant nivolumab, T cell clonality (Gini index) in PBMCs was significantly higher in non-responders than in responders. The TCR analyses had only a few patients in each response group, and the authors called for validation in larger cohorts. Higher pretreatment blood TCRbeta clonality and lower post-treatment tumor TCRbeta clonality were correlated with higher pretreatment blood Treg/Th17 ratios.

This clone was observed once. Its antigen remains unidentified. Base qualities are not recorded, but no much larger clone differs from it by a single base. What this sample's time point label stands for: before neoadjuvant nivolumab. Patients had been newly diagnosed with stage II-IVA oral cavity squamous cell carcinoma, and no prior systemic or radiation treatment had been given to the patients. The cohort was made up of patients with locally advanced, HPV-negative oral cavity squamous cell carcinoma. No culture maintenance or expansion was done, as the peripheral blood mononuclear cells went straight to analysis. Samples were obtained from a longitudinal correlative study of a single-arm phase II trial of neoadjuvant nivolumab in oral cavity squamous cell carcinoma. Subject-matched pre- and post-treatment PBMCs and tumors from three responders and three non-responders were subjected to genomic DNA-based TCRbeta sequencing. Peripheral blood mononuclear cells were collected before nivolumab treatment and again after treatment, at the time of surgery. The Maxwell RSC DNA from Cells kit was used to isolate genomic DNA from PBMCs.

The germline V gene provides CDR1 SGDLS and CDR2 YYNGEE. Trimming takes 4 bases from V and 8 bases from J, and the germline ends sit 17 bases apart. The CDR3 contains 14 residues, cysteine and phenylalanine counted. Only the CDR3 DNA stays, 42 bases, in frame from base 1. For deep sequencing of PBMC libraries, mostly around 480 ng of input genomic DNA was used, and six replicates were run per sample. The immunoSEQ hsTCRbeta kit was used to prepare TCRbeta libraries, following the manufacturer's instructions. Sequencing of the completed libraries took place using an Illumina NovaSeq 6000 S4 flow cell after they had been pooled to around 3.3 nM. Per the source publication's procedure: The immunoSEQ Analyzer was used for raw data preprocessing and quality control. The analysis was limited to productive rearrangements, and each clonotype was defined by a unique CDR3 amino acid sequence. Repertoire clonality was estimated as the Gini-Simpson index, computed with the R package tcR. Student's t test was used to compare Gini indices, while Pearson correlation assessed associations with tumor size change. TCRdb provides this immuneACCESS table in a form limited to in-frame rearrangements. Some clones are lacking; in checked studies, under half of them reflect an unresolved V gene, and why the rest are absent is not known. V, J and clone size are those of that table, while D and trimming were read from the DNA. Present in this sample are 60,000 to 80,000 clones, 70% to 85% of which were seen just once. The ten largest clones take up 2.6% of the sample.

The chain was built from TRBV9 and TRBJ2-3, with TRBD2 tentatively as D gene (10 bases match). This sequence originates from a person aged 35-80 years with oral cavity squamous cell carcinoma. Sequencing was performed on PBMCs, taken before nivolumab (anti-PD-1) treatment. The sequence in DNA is TGTGCCAGCAGCCCACTAGCGGGACAGGGTACGCAGTATTTT. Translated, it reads CASSPLAGQGTQYF.